This T cell receptor beta chain was identified during a study of beta chain features in type 1 diabetes. Findings of the study overall: The question of HLA type influencing TCRB rearrangement was one that remained unresolved here. A greater similarity of naive, central memory and Treg TCRB repertoires was seen among patients than among healthy donors.

Remarks on this clone: Its antigen is not identified.

Per germline, CDR1 MGHDK and CDR2 SYGVNS. This CDR3 region has 13 residues. V was cut by 5 bases and J by 0 bases, with 8 bases left in between. Reverse transcribing all isolated RNA meant expressed TCRB transcripts were sequenced. Produced via immunoSEQ multiplex PCR; TCRdb's table is partial and in-frame only. The sample has roughly 610,000 clones, 15% to 17% seen once. One heparinised blood draw averaging approximately 0.11 L was given by each donor. Sorting of CD4+ naive, central memory, regulatory and stem cell-like memory cells was performed via CD45RO/CCR7/CD25/CD127/CD95/CD27. This rearrangement joins TRBV25-1 to TRBJ2-7; the D gene is possibly TRBD1 (5 bases). This receptor was taken from a man between 18 and 35 years old in good health. The sample was naive CD4+ T cells from blood. The CDR3 protein is CASSSGYSYEQYF. As DNA, the CDR3 is TGTGCCAGCAGTTCAGGGTACTCCTACGAGCAGTACTTC.